This T cell receptor (beta chain) stems from a study of neurological immune-mediated disorders. Study conclusions and caveats: Across subjects, expanded clones had no CDR3 amino acid sequences in common, pointing to private repertoires in all groups.

The authors produced cDNA by 5'RACE using 10-nucleotide random UMIs. TCRdb reprocessed the 5' RACE reads with MiXCR, giving one entry per CDR3 protein. The sample holds 17,000 or so distinct CDR3 sequences; roughly 2.6% are singletons and the top ten take 4.5% to 6%. The V end was cut by 3 bases, the J end by 4 bases, with 12 bases between. The germline gives CDR1 LNHNV, CDR2 YYDKDF (reference sequence). This CDR3 has 14 amino acids. This clonotype was recorded many times. Its target is unknown. The TCR was taken from a woman aged 18-30 years with multiple sclerosis. Sequences were obtained from PBMCs. This sequence joins TRBV15 and TRBJ2-5; D call uncertain. The CDR3 spells CATSRSQQRETQYF. Written as DNA, the CDR3 is TGTGCCACCAGCAGGTCACAACAGAGAGAGACCCAGTACTTC.